The present entry profiles one TCR beta chain with its context. The data belong to a study of long-term antiretroviral therapy in people with HIV. The CDR3 runs 14 residues. The V and J ends lost 4 bases and 4 bases respectively, with 12 bases between them. Germline CDR1 is LNHDA and CDR2 is SQIVND (reference sequence). Sequencing used immunoSEQ v3.0 at survey level. Sequencing was performed with immunoSEQ multiplex PCR; in TCRdb, only in-frame clones are kept and a portion is missing. The profile shows roughly 30,000 clones, about 86% of them singletons. All participants with HIV were treated in the United States.

This clonotype was sampled from a woman in her thirties with HIV. The chain couples TRBV19 to TRBJ2-3; D gene ambiguous. The specimen was unsorted PBMCs, collected 0.8 years after starting antiretroviral therapy. The DNA for the CDR3 is TGTGCCAGTAGTACAATCATCTCCGCAGATACGCAGTATTTT. Residues: CASSTIISADTQYF.